The clone carrying this T cell receptor beta chain appeared many times. Participants, patients aged 18 to 65, had newly diagnosed hyperthyroidism with a duration under 2 months. The J segment lost 9 bases and the V segment lost 1 base, leaving 1 base of the junction unmatched. The CDR3 is made up of 12 amino acids. Germline CDR1 and CDR2: DFQATT and SNEGSKA (reference sequence). These data originate in a study of T cells in Graves' hyperthyroidism and ophthalmopathy. TCR beta CDR3 region amplification was performed from RNA transcripts. HTBI primers were used for first-round RT-PCR of the TCR CDR3. TCRdb processed the multiplex PCR reads anew with MiXCR; each CDR3 protein has one entry. The sample comprises around 400,000 distinct CDR3 sequences, roughly 25% of which are singletons, and about 70% rests with the top ten.

V usage is TRBV20-1 and J usage is TRBJ2-1, with TRBD2 matching over 9 bases. The sequencing input was blood. This receptor was taken from a man aged 45-65 years with Graves' hyperthyroidism. In nucleotides, the CDR3 is TGCAGTGCTAGAGGGACTAGCGTTGAGCAGTTCTTC. This codes for CSARGTSVEQFF.